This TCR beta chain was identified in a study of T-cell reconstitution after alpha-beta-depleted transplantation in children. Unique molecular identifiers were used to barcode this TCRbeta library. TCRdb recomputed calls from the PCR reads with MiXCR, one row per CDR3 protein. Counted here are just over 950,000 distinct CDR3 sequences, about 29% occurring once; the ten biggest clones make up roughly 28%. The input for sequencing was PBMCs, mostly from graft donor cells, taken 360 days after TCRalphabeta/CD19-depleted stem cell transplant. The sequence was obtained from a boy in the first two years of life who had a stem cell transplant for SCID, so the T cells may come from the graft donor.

CDR3 in amino acids: CASSQDPASGEETQYF. The CDR3, as DNA: TGTGCCAGCAGCCAAGATCCGGCTAGCGGGGAGGAGACCCAGTACTTC. This chain uses TRBV4-2 with TRBJ2-5; 9 bases align to TRBD2. CDR1 is LGHNA and CDR2 is YNFKEQ in the germline V gene. This CDR3 has 16 residues. Losses at the gene ends were 0 bases for V and 5 bases for J; bases not matched to a gene: 7.